The 30 T cell receptor beta chains given below trace back to one sample, sequenced in a study of T-cell memory formation after mild COVID-19. TCRdb reanalysed the 5' RACE reads using MiXCR and keeps one entry per CDR3 protein. Altogether roughly 400,000 distinct CDR3 sequences are present, 20% to 25% being singletons, with the ten largest covering about 8.7%. Sequenced: PBMCs or a T cell subset sorted from them (not recorded which). The receptors were gathered from an adult woman who had mild COVID-19 (a few samples of this study predate the infection). Cell type and time point are not known.

The V and J genes are TRBV21-1 and TRBJ1-2; TRBD1 reflects the table's D call only, with no check against the DNA. TRBV21-1 represents a pseudogene. The CDR3 sequence is 18 residues long. The CDR3 reads CASSKVRDRGLEDYGYTF. CDR3 nucleotide sequence: TGTGCCAGCAGCAAAGTCAGGGACAGGGGGCTAGAGGACTATGGCTACACCTTC.

This clonotype was counted a few times. The V and J genes are TRBV20-1 and TRBJ1-2; D may be TRBD1 (5 bases). Germline V gene data show CDR1 as DFQATT and CDR2 as SNEGSKA (reference sequence). V was cut by 7 bases and J by 5 bases, with 11 bases left in between. This CDR3 is 11 amino acids long. CDR3: CSGPGSYGYTF. The CDR3 DNA is TGCAGTGGGCCAGGGTCATATGGCTACACCTTC.

The V gene is TRBV3-1, the J gene TRBJ2-7, with 8 positions matching TRBD2. The V and J ends lost 4 bases and 5 bases, in that order; junction bases with no gene match: 10. This CDR3 has 15 residues. The germline CDR1 and CDR2 sequences are LGHDT and YNNKEL (reference sequence). CDR3 amino acids: CASSRGLGGRHEQYF. CDR3 sequence (DNA): TGTGCCAGCAGCCGGGGACTAGGTGGTCGCCACGAGCAGTACTTC.

This chain joins TRBV3-1 and TRBJ1-1; 7 positions agree with TRBD1. V lost 3 bases, J lost 0 bases, and 4 bases stayed unmatched. The germline CDR1 and CDR2 sequences are LGHDT and YNNKEL (reference sequence). The CDR3 length is 15 residues. The CDR3 region is CASSHRGGVNTEAFF. CDR3 in DNA: TGTGCCAGCAGCCACCGAGGGGGCGTGAACACTGAAGCTTTCTTT.

This chain connects TRBV12-3 or TRBV12-4 to TRBJ2-1, with 10 bases that match TRBD1. CDR3 length: 16 residues. V shed 6 bases and J 2 bases; nucleotides not matched to a gene: 7. Here the CDR3 DNA reads TGTGCCAGCAGCCGAACGGACAGGGGGGCCTACAATGAGCAGTTCTTC. The encoded protein is CASSRTDRGAYNEQFF.

This clonotype turned up a few times. The chain combines TRBV12-3 or TRBV12-4 with TRBJ2-7; 7 nucleotides agree with TRBD2. After removal of 1 base from V and 0 bases from J, the junction contained 6 bases not matched to a gene. This CDR3 region has 16 residues. Here the CDR3 DNA reads TGTGCCAGCAGTTTAGACCTAGCGGTCAGCTCCTACGAGCAGTACTTC. This encodes CASSLDLAVSSYEQYF.

The rearrangement uses TRBV29-1 and TRBJ2-1; tentative D call: TRBD2 (5 bases). Germline V CDR1 and CDR2: SQVTM, ANQGSEA. Trimming left V 1 base short and J 8 bases short, with 24 bases between. The CDR3 runs 17 residues. The CDR3 nucleotides read TGCAGCGTTGAAGTCCGTCTGGTCTGGGAGACGGTCGATGAGCAGTTCTTC. This codes for CSVEVRLVWETVDEQFF.

This clonotype was observed a few times. This sequence joins TRBV7-2 and TRBJ1-2; D unclear. CDR1 and CDR2 from the germline V gene are SGHTA and FQGNSA. Trimming left V 3 bases short and J 4 bases short, with 9 bases between. This CDR3 has 13 amino acids. CDR3 region: CASSFVEGYGYTF. For the CDR3, the DNA is TGTGCCAGCAGCTTTGTAGAGGGCTATGGCTACACCTTC.

This CDR3 is CASSPSGPEQETQYF. CDR3 DNA sequence: TGTGCCAGCAGTCCTAGTGGGCCGGAGCAAGAGACCCAGTACTTC. The V and J genes are TRBV12-3 or TRBV12-4 and TRBJ2-5, with unresolved D. V lost 5 bases and J 2 bases, leaving 15 bases between the germline ends. This CDR3 has 15 residues.

V usage is TRBV7-2 and J usage is TRBJ2-1; D may match TRBD1 or TRBD2 (5 bases each). From germline, CDR1 is SGHTA and CDR2 FQGNSA. The CDR3 is 13 residues long. V dropped 6 bases and J dropped 6 bases, with 12 bases sitting between them. CDR3 loop: CASSVGPGNEQFF. The DNA of the CDR3 is TGTGCCAGCAGTGTGGGACCGGGCAATGAGCAGTTCTTC.

The V call is TRBV7-9, the J call TRBJ1-3; D possibly corresponds to TRBD1 (6 bases). This CDR3 comprises 13 residues. Germline loops: CDR1 SEHNR, CDR2 FQNEAQ (reference sequence). Trimming took 5 bases from V and 3 from J, leaving 8 bases between them. The CDR3 DNA reads as TGTGCCAGCAGCGAGGACAGTGGAAACACCATATATTTT. Amino acids: CASSEDSGNTIYF.

The CDR3: CASSPGTGLNSNQPQHF. CDR3 DNA: TGTGCCAGCAGCCCAGGGACGGGCTTAAATAGCAATCAGCCCCAGCATTTT. V and J are TRBV27 and TRBJ1-5; a weak D match, TRBD1 (5 bases). Trimming took off 6 bases at V and 0 bases at J, with 18 bases between the two ends. Germline CDR1 and CDR2: MNHEY and SMNVEV (reference sequence). The CDR3 runs 17 residues.

The CDR3 is CASSQGMGSYNEQFF. For the CDR3, the DNA is TGCGCCAGCAGCCAAGGTATGGGCTCCTACAATGAGCAGTTCTTC. The chain combines TRBV4-1 with TRBJ2-1; no clear D gene. Trimming left V 1 base short and J 0 bases short, with 7 bases between. Germline V gene data show CDR1 as MGHRA and CDR2 as YSYEKL. The length of the CDR3 is 15 residues.

The sample holds a few counts of this clonotype. This sequence joins TRBV18 and TRBJ1-2; 8 bases are shared with TRBD1. The germline V gene encodes CDR1 KGHSH and CDR2 LQKENI. V lost 7 bases to trimming and J lost 6 bases; unmatched junction nucleotides: 10. The CDR3 loop spans 14 amino acids. The CDR3 DNA reads TGTGCCAGCTACGCCGGACAGGGAGTCGATGGCTACACCTTC. Encoded protein: CASYAGQGVDGYTF. Full variable domain (remainder filled in from reference TRBV18 and TRBJ1-2): NAGVMQNPRHLVRRRGQEARLRCSPMKGHSHVYWYRQLPEEGLKFMVYLQKENIIDESGMPKERFSAEFPKEGPSILRIQQVVRGDSAAYFCASYAGQGVDGYTFGSGTRLTVV.

This clonotype was detected a few times. The J gene is TRBJ2-7, the V gene TRBV29-1, with D perhaps assigned TRBD1 or TRBD2 (5 bases each). Trimming shortened V by 5 bases and J by 4 bases, and 15 bases separated the two germline ends. CDR1 is SQVTM and CDR2 is ANQGSEA in the germline V gene. The CDR3 spans 13 residues. CDR3 nucleotides: TGCAGCGTTAGTTTGAGGGGAGATTACGAGCAGTACTTC. Translating it yields CSVSLRGDYEQYF.

The table lists this clonotype with a few counts. The V gene is TRBV20-1, the J gene TRBJ1-6; TRBD1 aligns across 7 bases. Germline V gene sequence: CDR1 DFQATT, CDR2 SNEGSKA (reference sequence). This CDR3 comprises 15 residues. The trim removed 0 bases at V and 4 bases at J, leaving 3 bases unmatched. Here the CDR3 DNA reads TGCAGTGCTAGAGATACGACAGGGTATAATTCACCCCTCCACTTT. Translation gives CSARDTTGYNSPLHF.

The rearrangement links TRBV7-9 to TRBJ1-4; 8 bases agree with TRBD1. The V and J ends lost 5 bases and 0 bases, in that order; junction bases with no gene match: 5. Germline CDR1 SEHNR, CDR2 FQNEAQ (reference sequence). The CDR3 has 16 amino acids. DNA of the CDR3: TGTGCCAGCAGCCCGGACAGGGTGACAACTAATGAAAAACTGTTTTTT. Its translation is CASSPDRVTTNEKLFF.

The chain carries TRBV9 and TRBJ2-7; no clear D gene. Germline V gene data show CDR1 as SGDLS and CDR2 as YYNGEE. CDR3 length equals 15 residues. Trimming shortened V by 2 bases and J by 0 bases, and 12 bases separated the two germline ends. CDR3 loop: CASSVDTSSSYEQYF. The CDR3 coding sequence is TGTGCCAGCAGCGTTGACACCTCGTCCTCCTACGAGCAGTACTTC. Full variable domain (rest looked up from reference TRBV9 and TRBJ2-7): DSGVTQTPKHLITATGQRVTLRCSPRSGDLSVYWYQQSLDQGLQFLIQYYNGEERAKGNILERFSAQQFPDLHSELNLSSLELGDSALYFCASSVDTSSSYEQYFGPGTRLTVT.

CDR3 nucleotides: TGCAGTGCTAGTACCGGGCTTGAGGATACGCAGTATTTT. It is translated as CSASTGLEDTQYF. The chain links TRBV20-1 to TRBJ2-3, with D hard to call. CDR1 DFQATT and CDR2 SNEGSKA come from the germline V gene (reference sequence). CDR3 length: 13 amino acids. With 3 bases removed from V and 6 bases from J, the gap between germline ends came to 13 bases.

The chain combines TRBV7-9 with TRBJ1-2, with unresolved D. Trimming took off 3 bases at V and 1 base at J, with 3 bases between the two ends. Germline CDR1 SEHNR, CDR2 FQNEAQ (reference sequence). This CDR3 contains 12 residues. CDR3 coding DNA: TGTGCCAGCAGCTTGAGTAACTATGGCTACACCTTC. This translates into CASSLSNYGYTF.

The chain couples TRBV12-3 or TRBV12-4 to TRBJ1-3; no firm D call. Trimming cost V 6 bases and J 0 bases, with 12 bases left between them. The CDR3 loop spans 15 amino acids. CDR3 sequence reads: CASRERTNSGNTIYF. Here the CDR3 DNA reads TGTGCCAGCAGGGAGAGGACGAACTCTGGAAACACCATATATTTT.

The chain has TRBV4-1 and TRBJ2-1; tentative D call: TRBD1 (6 bases). Per the germline V gene, CDR1 is MGHRA and CDR2 is YSYEKL. V was trimmed by 4 bases and J by 0 bases, leaving 10 bases between them. The CDR3 has 15 residues. The CDR3 is CASSLGHFSYNEQFF. CDR3 DNA: TGCGCCAGCAGCCTGGGACACTTCTCCTACAATGAGCAGTTCTTC.

The chain is built from TRBV19 and TRBJ2-2; D not resolved. This CDR3 is 13 amino acids long. The germline V gene encodes CDR1 LNHDA and CDR2 SQIVND (reference sequence). The V end was cut by 3 bases, the J end by 1 base, with 3 bases between. CDR3 protein: CASSMENTGELFF. For the CDR3, the DNA is TGTGCCAGTAGTATGGAGAACACCGGGGAGCTGTTTTTT.

The chain couples TRBV9 to TRBJ1-4; perhaps TRBD1 as D (5 bases). CDR1 and CDR2 (germline): SGDLS, YYNGEE. The CDR3 spans 15 residues. Trimming took 3 bases from V and 0 from J, leaving 9 bases between them. CDR3 residues: CASSAGGATNEKLFF. DNA of the CDR3: TGTGCCAGCAGCGCCGGGGGGGCAACTAATGAAAAACTGTTTTTT.

This clonotype came up a few times. The chain has TRBV12-3 or TRBV12-4 and TRBJ2-3; D gene unclear. The germline V and J ends were trimmed by 7 bases and 3 bases, with 14 bases remaining between them. The CDR3 totals 14 residues. CDR3 nucleotide sequence: TGTGCCAGCACCGCCGGCCCCGGGACAGATACGCAGTATTTT. Translating it yields CASTAGPGTDTQYF.

This chain links TRBV5-5 with TRBJ1-1, with TRBD1 matching 10 bases. Germline values: CDR1 SGHKS, CDR2 YYEKEE (reference sequence). V shed 3 bases and J 8 bases; nucleotides not matched to a gene: 4. The CDR3 runs 13 residues. The CDR3 DNA reads as TGTGCCAGCAGCTGGAGGACAGGGGGGGAAGCTTTCTTT. It yields the protein CASSWRTGGEAFF.

The V call is TRBV30, the J call TRBJ1-2; unclear D gene. Germline V CDR1 and CDR2: GTSNPN, SVGIG (reference sequence). Trimming took 5 bases from V and 7 from J, leaving 32 bases between them. CDR3 length equals 18 residues. CDR3 in amino acids: CAWFPSPMEWGLGSGYTF. The CDR3 DNA reads as TGTGCCTGGTTCCCTAGTCCAATGGAGTGGGGTTTGGGTTCTGGCTACACCTTC.

The chain uses TRBV27 and TRBJ2-1, with D possibly being TRBD2 (5 bases). The CDR3 extends over 12 amino acids. Germline V gene data show CDR1 as MNHEY and CDR2 as SMNVEV (reference sequence). The ends were cut back, 6 bases at V and 9 bases at J, with 12 bases in the middle. Here the CDR3 reads CASSSRGSEQFF. In DNA, the CDR3 is TGTGCCAGCAGCTCACGGGGTAGTGAGCAGTTCTTC.

This clonotype was picked up many times. V usage is TRBV18 and J usage is TRBJ1-6; unclear D gene. The CDR3 totals 15 residues. Between the trimmed V and J ends, which lost 3 bases and 7 bases, there was a span of 13 bases. CDR1 is KGHSH and CDR2 is LQKENI in the germline V gene. As DNA, the CDR3 is TGTGCCAGCTCACCTCGCGCAGAGGGAAATTCACCCCTCCACTTT. Translating it yields CASSPRAEGNSPLHF.

This clonotype has more than one count but fewer than ten. The J gene is TRBJ2-3, the V gene TRBV5-6; D perhaps matches TRBD2 (5 bases). The CDR3 length is 16 residues. Germline V gene data show CDR1 as SGHDT and CDR2 as YYEEEE. V was pared by 1 base and J by 2 bases, with 14 bases between. The CDR3 protein is CASSLMPDSSTDTQYF. In DNA form, the CDR3 reads TGTGCCAGCAGCTTGATGCCGGACTCCTCCACAGATACGCAGTATTTT.